This T cell receptor beta chain was retrieved from a study of Graves' ophthalmopathy and Graves' hyperthyroidism. RNA transcripts served as template for amplifying TCR beta CDR3 sequences. HTBI-primed first-round RT-PCR preceded second-round multiplex PCR. TCRdb redid the calling of the multiplex PCR reads with MiXCR, one entry per CDR3 protein. This sample carries about 220,000 distinct CDR3 sequences, about a fifth of them seen once, and the ten largest clones take about 46%. V was clipped by 2 bases and J by 1 base, with 8 bases between them. This CDR3 is 13 amino acids long. Germline-derived CDR1 and CDR2 are GTSNPN and SVGIG (reference sequence). This clonotype was recorded at least ten times.

V gene TRBV30 combines with J gene TRBJ1-1; D possibly corresponds to TRBD1 (6 bases). This TCR came from a woman aged 45-59 years with Graves' ophthalmopathy. Sequenced material: peripheral blood. The CDR3 bases are TGTGCCTGGAGTCTACAGGGGAACACTGAAGCTTTCTTT. Translated, it gives CAWSLQGNTEAFF. Full variable domain (rest looked up from reference TRBV30 and TRBJ1-1): SQTIHQWPATLVQPVGSPLSLECTVEGTSNPNLYWYRQAAGRGLQLLFYSVGIGQISSEVPQNLSASRPQDRQFILSSKKLLLSDSGFYLCAWSLQGNTEAFFGQGTRLTVV.